This T cell receptor beta chain was recovered during a study of blood T cell repertoires in COVID-19. Whole-study context: PBMCs, B-cell-depleted T cells, or T cells were the source of the cDNA or gDNA that made up the material.

How the authors handled the data: Using reference gene primer amplification, nucleated cell counts were estimated. TCRdb's copy holds only in-frame clones and misses some; the assay was immunoSEQ multiplex PCR. That table is the source of V, J and clone size, and D and trimming were worked out from the DNA. The sample contains tens of thousands of clones, about four fifths of which appear only once. V lost 2 bases to trimming and J lost 8 bases, with 13 bases between them. This CDR3 is built from 14 residues. Germline CDR1 and CDR2: SGHTA and FQGTGA. This chain links TRBV7-3 with TRBJ2-1; no clear D. The receptor's source is a man older than 75 with COVID-19, enrolled during active disease. Sequencing was carried out using peripheral blood. For the CDR3, the DNA is TGTGCCAGCAGCTTACAGCTAGGTTGGGATGAGCAGTTCTTC. As protein: CASSLQLGWDEQFF.